This T cell receptor beta chain was sequenced during a study of blood T cell repertoires in COVID-19. This CDR3 has 15 amino acids. Trimming took off 3 bases at V and 3 bases at J, with 14 bases between the two ends. Germline loops: CDR1 LGHDT, CDR2 YNNKEL (reference sequence). TCRdb's table, derived via immunoSEQ multiplex PCR, lists solely in-frame clones and lacks some. Seen here are fewer than 300,000 clones, approximately 77% observed once, and the top ten hold under 3.5%. Material: peripheral blood. The chain has TRBV3-1 (or the pseudogene TRBV3-2) and TRBJ1-2, with a possible D match to TRBD1 (5 bases). The receptor comes from a woman between 18 and 29 years old with acute or convalescent COVID-19. CDR3 sequence reads: CASSHTGGLDYGYTF. The CDR3, as DNA: TGTGCCAGCAGCCACACGGGGGGTCTGGACTATGGCTACACCTTC.